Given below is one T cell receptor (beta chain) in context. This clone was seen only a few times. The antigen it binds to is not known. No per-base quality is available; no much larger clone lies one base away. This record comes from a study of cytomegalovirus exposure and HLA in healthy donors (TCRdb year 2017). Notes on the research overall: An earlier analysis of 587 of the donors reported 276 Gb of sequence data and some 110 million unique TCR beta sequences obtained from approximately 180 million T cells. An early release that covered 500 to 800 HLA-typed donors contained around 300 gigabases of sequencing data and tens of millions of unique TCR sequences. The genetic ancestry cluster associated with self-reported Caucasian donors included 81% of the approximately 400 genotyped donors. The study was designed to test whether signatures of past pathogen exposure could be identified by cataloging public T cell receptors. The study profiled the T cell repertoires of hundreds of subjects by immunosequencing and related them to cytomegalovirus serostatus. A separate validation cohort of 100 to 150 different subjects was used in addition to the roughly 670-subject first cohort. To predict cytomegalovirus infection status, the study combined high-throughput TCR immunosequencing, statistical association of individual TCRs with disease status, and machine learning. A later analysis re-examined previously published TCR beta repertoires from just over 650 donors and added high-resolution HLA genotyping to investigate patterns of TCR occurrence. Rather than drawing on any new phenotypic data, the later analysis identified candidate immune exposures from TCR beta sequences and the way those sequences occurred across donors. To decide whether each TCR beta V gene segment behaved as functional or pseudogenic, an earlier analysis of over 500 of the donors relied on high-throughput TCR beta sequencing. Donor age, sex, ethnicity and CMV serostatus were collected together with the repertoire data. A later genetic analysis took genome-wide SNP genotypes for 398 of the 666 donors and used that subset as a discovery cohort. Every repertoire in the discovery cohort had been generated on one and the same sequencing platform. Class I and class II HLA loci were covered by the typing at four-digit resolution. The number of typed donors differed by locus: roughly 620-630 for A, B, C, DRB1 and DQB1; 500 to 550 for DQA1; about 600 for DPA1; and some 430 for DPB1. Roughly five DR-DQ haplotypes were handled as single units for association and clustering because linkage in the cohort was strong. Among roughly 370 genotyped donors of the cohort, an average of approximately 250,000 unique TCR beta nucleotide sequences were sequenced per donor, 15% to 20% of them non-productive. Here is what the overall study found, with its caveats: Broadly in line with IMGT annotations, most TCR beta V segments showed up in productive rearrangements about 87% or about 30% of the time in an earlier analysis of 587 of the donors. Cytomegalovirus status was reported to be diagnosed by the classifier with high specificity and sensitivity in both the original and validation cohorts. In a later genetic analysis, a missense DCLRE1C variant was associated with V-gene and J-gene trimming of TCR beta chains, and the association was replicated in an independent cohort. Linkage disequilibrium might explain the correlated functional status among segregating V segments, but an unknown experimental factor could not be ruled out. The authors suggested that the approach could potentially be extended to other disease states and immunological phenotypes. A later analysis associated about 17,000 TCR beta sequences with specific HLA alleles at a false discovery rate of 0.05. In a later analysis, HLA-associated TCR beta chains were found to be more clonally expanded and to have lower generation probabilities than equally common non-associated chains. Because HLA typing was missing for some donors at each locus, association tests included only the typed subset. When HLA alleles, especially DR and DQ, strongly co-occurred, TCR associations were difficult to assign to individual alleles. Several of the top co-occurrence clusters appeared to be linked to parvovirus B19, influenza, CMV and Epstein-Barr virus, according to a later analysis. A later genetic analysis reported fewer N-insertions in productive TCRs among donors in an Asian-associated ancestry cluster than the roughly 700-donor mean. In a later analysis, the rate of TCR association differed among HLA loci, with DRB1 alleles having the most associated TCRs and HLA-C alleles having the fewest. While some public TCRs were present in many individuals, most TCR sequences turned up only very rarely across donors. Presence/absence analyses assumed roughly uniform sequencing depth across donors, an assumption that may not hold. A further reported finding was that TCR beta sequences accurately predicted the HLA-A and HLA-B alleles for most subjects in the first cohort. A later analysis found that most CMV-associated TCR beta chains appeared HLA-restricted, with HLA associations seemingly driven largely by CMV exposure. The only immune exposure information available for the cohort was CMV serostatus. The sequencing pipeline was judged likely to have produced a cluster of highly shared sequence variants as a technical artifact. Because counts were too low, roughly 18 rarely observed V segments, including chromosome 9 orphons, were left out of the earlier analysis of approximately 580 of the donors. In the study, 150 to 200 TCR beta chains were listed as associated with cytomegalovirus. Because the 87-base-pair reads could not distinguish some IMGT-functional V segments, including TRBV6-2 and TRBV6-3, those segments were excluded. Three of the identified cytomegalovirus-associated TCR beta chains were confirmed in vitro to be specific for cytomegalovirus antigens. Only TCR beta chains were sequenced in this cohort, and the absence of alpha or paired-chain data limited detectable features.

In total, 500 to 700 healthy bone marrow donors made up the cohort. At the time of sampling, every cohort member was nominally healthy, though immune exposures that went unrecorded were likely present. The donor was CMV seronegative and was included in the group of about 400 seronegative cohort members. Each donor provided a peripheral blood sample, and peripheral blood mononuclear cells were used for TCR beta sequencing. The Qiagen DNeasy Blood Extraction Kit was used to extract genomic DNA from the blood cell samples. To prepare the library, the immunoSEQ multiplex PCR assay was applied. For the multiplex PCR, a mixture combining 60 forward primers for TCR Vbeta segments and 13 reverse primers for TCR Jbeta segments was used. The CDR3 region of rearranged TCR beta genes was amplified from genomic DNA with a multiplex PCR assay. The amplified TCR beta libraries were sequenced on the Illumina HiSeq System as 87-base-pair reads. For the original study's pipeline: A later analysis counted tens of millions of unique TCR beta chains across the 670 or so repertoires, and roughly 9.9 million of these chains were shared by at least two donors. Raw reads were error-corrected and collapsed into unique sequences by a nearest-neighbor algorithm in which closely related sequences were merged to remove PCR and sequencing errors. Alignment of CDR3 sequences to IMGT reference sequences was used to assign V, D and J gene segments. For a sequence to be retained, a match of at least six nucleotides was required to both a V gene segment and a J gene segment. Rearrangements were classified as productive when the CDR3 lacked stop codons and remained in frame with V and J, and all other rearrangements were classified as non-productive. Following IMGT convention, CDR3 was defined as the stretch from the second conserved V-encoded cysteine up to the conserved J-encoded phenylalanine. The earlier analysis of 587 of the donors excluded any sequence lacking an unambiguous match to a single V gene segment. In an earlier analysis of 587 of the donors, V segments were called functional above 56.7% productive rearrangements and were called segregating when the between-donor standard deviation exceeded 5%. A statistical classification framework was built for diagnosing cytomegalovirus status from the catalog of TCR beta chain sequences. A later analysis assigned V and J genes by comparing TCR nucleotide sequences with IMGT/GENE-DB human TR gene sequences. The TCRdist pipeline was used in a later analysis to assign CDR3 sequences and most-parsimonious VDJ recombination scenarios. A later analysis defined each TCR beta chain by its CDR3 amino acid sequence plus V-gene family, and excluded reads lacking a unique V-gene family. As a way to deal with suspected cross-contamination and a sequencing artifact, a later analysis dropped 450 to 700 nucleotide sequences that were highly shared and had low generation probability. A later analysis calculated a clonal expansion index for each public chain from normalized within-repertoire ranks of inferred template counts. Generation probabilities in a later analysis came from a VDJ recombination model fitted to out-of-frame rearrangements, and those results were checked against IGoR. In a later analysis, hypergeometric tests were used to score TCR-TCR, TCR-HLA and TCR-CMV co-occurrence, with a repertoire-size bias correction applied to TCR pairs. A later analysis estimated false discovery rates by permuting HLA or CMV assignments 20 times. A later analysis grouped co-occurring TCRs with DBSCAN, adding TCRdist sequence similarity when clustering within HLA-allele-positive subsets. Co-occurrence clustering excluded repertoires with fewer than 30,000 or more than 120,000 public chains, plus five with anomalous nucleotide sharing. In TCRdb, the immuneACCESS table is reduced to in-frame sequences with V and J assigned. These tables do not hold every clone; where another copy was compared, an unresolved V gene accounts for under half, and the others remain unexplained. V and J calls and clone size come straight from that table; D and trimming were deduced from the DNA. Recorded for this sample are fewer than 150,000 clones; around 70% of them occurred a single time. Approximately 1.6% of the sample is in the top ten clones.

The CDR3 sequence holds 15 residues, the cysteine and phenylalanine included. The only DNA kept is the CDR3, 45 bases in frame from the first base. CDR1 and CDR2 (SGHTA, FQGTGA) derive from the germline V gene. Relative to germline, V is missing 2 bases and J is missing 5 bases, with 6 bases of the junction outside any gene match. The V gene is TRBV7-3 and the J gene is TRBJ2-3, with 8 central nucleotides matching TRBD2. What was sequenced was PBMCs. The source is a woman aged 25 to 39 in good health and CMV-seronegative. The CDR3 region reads CASSLGRGGQDTQYF. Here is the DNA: TGTGCCAGCAGCTTAGGCCGGGGGGGCCAAGATACGCAGTATTTT.